This TCR beta chain was captured in a study of T-cell reconstitution after alpha-beta-depleted transplantation in children listed by TCRdb under 2016. Regarding the research as a whole: Using TCR repertoire profiling, the study followed T-cell immune reconstitution in a quantitative way in children after TCRalphabeta/CD19-depleted allogeneic hematopoietic cell transplantation.

Study-level results and caveats: In some patients, high TCRbeta diversity at day 60 was attributed to recipient T cells and intrathymic progenitors that had survived conditioning. The frequencies of hyperexpanded clones fell over the following months, and after one year, T-cell counts and TCRbeta diversity were mostly attributed to newly produced T cells. About two months after transplant, the apparently early recovery of alphabetaT-cell counts reportedly depended on just several hundred clones that had expanded rapidly and came from non-depleted graft cells.

This clonotype was counted ten times or more. Its antigen is still unknown. There are no base qualities to consult, and no much larger clone falls within one base. Libraries were constructed by PCR. For sequencing, an Illumina HiSeq 2500 was employed. To normalize quantification of the TCRbeta repertoire, the TCR libraries were built with molecular barcoding that relied on unique molecular identifiers. TCRdb reprocessed the public reads (quality trimming at Q25 with fastp, clone calling with MiXCR) and kept in-frame beta chains. Every CDR3 protein is listed once, alongside the most common genes and DNA of its rows. Within this sample are nearly 200,000 distinct CDR3 sequences, with roughly 6% of them counted one time only. The top ten hold roughly 4.8% of the sample. V loses 5 bases, J loses 4 bases, and the germline ends lie 24 bases apart. Via the germline V gene (reference sequence), CDR1 is MNHEY and CDR2 SMNVEV. The CDR3 runs 18 residues from the cysteine to the phenylalanine. Kept here is only the CDR3 DNA, which spans 54 bases and is read in frame from base 1.

The sample's treatment or condition label, decoded: allogeneic hematopoietic cell transplantation with graft depleted of TCRalphabeta T cells and CD19 B cells. The children who served as transplant recipients had been given grafts of TCRalphabeta/CD19-depleted allogeneic hematopoietic cells. This TCR was sampled from a girl under two years old with combined immunodeficiency, due to receive a stem cell transplant. Sample: PBMCs, taken before TCRalphabeta/CD19-depleted stem cell transplant. The receptor chain draws on TRBV27 and TRBJ2-1; TRBD2 is possibly the D segment (6 matching bases). The nucleotide sequence is TGTGCCAGCAGTCTCTCGGGGACGGGAGTCTTAAAGTACAATGAGCAGTTCTTC. This is translated as CASSLSGTGVLKYNEQFF.